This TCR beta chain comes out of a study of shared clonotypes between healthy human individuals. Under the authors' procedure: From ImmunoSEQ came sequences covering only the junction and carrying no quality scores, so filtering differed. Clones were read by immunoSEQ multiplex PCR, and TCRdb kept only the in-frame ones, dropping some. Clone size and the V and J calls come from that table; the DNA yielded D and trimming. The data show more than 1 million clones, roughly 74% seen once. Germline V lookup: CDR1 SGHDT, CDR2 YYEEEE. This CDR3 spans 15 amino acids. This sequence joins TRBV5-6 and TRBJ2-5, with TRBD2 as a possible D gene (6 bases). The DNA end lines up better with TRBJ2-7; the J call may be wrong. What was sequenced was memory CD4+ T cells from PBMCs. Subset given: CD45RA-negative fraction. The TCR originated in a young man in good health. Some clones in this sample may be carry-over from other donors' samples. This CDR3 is CASSVGGVFSYEQYF. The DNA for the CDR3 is TGTGCCAGCAGCGTTGGCGGGGTTTTCTCCTACGAGCAGTACTTC.